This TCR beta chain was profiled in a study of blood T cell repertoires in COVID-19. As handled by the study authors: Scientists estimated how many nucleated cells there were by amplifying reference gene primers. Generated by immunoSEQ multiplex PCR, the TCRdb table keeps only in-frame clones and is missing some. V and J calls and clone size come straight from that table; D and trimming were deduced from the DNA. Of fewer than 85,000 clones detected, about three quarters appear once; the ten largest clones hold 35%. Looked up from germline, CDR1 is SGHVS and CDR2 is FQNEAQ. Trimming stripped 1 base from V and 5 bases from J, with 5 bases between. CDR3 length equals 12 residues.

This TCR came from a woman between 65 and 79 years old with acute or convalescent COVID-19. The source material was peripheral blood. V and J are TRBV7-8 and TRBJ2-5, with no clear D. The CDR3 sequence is CASSLDQETQYF. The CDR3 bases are TGTGCCAGCAGCTTAGATCAGGAGACCCAGTACTTC.